This T cell receptor beta chain was observed in a study of blood T cell repertoires in COVID-19 (dated by TCRdb to about 2020). Context from the whole study: Samples covering the acute and convalescent phases of COVID-19 were provided by collaborators in the United States, Italy and Spain. The prospective study material was composed of cDNA or gDNA derived from T cells, B-cell-depleted T cells, or PBMCs. Deeply sampled blood TCRbeta repertoires from subjects exposed to, actively infected with, or recovered from COVID-19 were included in the dataset. The repertoires were made available in a free public database intended to serve as a resource for research on the immune response to SARS-CoV-2. The samples were drawn from two sources: the first 160 participants of the ongoing ImmuneRACE study, and fewer than 1,500 subjects contributed by 6 global collaborators. Sample metadata almost always included a de-identified subject ID, COVID-19 status, age in years and sex. Where available, HLA class I and class II types were taken from metadata supplied by the sample provider and were not determined by assay-based typing.

About this clone itself: The target of this receptor is not known. One base away there is no much larger clone; base qualities are not given.

The immunoSEQ Assay, a bias-controlled multiplex PCR, was used to amplify TCRbeta CDR3 regions from genomic DNA. The authors' analysis ran thus. The number of nucleated cells in each sample was estimated by amplification of reference gene primers within the assay. To quantify the absolute abundance of each unique TCRbeta CDR3 rearrangement, sequence reads were collapsed and filtered. For each sample, productive Simpson clonality was calculated by taking the square root of Simpson's diversity index across productive rearrangements. TCRdb holds this immuneACCESS table with in-frame rearrangements only. Some clones are missing; in checked studies, unresolved V genes explain under half, and the rest has no known cause. V, J and clone size are those of that table, while D and trimming were read from the DNA. The sample data list 140,000 to 150,000 clones, and around 81% of these were observed just once. The ten largest clonotypes hold 10% to 15% of the sample.

The collaborating institutions used their own protocols to collect whole blood in K2EDTA tubes. For TCRbeta analysis, collaborators shipped samples in one of three forms: frozen whole blood, isolated PBMCs, or DNA extracted from either of those sample types. V lost 4 bases and J lost 4 bases; the stretch between them is 14 bases long. CDR1 LGHNA and CDR2 YNFKEQ are derived from the germline V gene. The CDR3 runs 15 residues from the cysteine to the phenylalanine. Only the CDR3 part of the read is kept: 45 bases, read in frame from the first base. Results and caveats for the whole study, not just this receptor: Clinical and demographic metadata were provided uncurated, with the amount varying by source and participant.

The source is a man between 60 and 75 years old with active or convalescent COVID-19. The chain employs TRBV4-2 and TRBJ2-1; the best D guess is TRBD2, with 6 bases matching. The material sequenced was peripheral blood. The DNA reads as follows: TGTGCCAGCAGCCTCCAGGGCGGGGTTTACAATGAGCAGTTCTTC. Translated, it reads CASSLQGGVYNEQFF.